This TCR beta chain comes out of a study of T cell changes during pregnancy in multiple sclerosis. The length of the CDR3 is 15 residues. V shed 0 bases and J shed 5 bases, with 13 bases lying between them. Germline V gives CDR1 MNHEY, CDR2 SMNVEV (reference sequence). This table comes from immunoSEQ multiplex PCR, and its TCRdb copy is limited to in-frame clones, with some not included. This sample has 55,000 to 85,000 clones, with around 94% found just once. The source was peripheral blood, collected in the third trimester of pregnancy. The sequence was obtained from a female donor with multiple sclerosis, enrolled in a pregnancy study. The V call is TRBV27, the J call TRBJ2-5, with D possibly TRBD2 on 5 matching bases. Here the CDR3 DNA reads TGTGCCAGCAGTTTATCGATAAGAGGGTTGGAGACCCAGTACTTC. As protein: CASSLSIRGLETQYF.